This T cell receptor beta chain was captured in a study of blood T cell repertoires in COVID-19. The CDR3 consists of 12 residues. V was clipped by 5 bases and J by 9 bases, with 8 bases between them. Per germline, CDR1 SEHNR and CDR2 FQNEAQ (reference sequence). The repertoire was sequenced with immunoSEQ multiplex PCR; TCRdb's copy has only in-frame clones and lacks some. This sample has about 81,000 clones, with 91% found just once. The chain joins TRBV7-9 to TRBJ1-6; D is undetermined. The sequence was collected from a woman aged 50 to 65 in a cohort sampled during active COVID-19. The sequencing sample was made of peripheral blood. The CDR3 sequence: CASSLGSSPLHF. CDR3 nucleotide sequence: TGTGCCAGCAGCCTCGGTAGTTCACCCCTCCACTTT.